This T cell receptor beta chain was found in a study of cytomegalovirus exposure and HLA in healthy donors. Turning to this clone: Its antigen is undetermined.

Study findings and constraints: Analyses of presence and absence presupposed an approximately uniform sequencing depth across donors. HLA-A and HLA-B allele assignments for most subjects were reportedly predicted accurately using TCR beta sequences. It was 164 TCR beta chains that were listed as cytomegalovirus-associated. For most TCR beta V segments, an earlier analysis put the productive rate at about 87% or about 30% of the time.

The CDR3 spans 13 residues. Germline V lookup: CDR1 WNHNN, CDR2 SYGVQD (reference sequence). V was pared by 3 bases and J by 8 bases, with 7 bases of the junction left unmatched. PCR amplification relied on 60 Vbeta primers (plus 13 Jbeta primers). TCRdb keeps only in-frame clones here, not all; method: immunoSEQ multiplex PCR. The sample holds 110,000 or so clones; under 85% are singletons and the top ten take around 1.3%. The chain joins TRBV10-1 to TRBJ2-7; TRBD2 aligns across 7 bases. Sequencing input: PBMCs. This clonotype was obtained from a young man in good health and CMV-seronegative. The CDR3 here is CASSEASGGKQYF. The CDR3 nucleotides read TGCGCCAGCAGTGAAGCTAGCGGTGGCAAGCAGTACTTC.